This TCR beta chain was retrieved from a study of human T cells and chemical hapten exposure (dated by TCRdb to the early 2020s). Notes on the research overall: For sensitization, 2% DPC in acetone was applied to a roughly 2 cm by roughly 2 cm area of upper inner arm skin. The study tracked peripheral blood TCR repertoire changes in vivo during primary and secondary sensitization to the hapten diphenylcyclopropenone (DPC) in alopecia patients. Most of the patients in the cohort were female, and the cohort covered alopecia areata with under or over 50% scalp involvement, alopecia totalis and alopecia universalis. Libraries were pooled for sequencing, and variation in per-sample TCR yields was attributed mainly to small differences in library volumes within the pool. Blood samples were taken from patients before sensitization (week 0) and then at 2, 6 and about 24 weeks after DPC sensitization. Patch testing was done on the upper back using Finn chambers containing 0.01% DPC, and results were scored after 6 days according to International Contact Dermatitis Research Group standards. Throughout the study period of about 22 weeks, patients also received therapeutic DPC doses to the scalp every week. Blood for TCR sequencing was provided by twenty-nine alopecia patients at one to four time points (pre-sensitization, 2, 6 and 24 weeks). Overall study results and their limits: The number of TCRs above 1 in 1000 frequency did not change with DPC sensitization; there was no evidence of global repertoire structure alterations. Repeated subsampling changed both the strength of the expansion versus patch-test correlation and the threshold at which the correlation became significant. Patch test score correlated positively with the number of PT1 expanded TCRs, reaching significance at thresholds 8, 16 and 32 but not at 4. Significantly more large CDR3 similarity clusters were formed by expanded TCRs than by pre-sensitization or healthy control sets, consistent with antigen-driven responses. Because every patient had alopecia, a presumed autoimmune disease, the patients' immune response might differ from that of healthy individuals.

Regarding this clonotype: The antigen this receptor binds is unknown. Within one base of it there is no much larger clone, and no base qualities were kept.

The sample's time point label, decoded: patch test 3, about 24 weeks after DPC sensitization. Taken with the paper, the label for treatment or condition translates to: therapeutic diphenylcyclopropenone sensitization with weekly scalp DPC. At each patch-test visit, blood was drawn before the patch test was applied. Patients were considered eligible if aged 18 to 70, diagnosed with alopecia and deemed suitable for DPC therapy, and patients were excluded if pregnant. Total RNA was isolated from unfractionated whole blood collected in Tempus Blood RNA tubes. The library was built by means of RACE. The sequencer was a NextSeq 500. During library preparation, unique molecular identifiers were attached to individual cDNA molecules so that TCRs could be counted in a quantitative, reproducible way. Each blood RNA sample was used to sequence both TCR alpha and TCR beta chains. The original pipeline was this. Samples had a median of approximately 93,000 TCRs, with a range from roughly 23,224 to 750,000. V, J and CDR3 annotation of the TCR reads was carried out using the Decombinator software suite. To make PS versus PT1 abundance plots, every sample was subsampled to the same number of TCRs (28,000). Expanded TCRs were defined as absent before sensitization and observed at least eight times at the 2-week time point. Through fastp at Q25 and MiXCR, TCRdb rebuilt clones from the public reads, retaining in-frame beta chains. A single entry per CDR3 protein holds the most common genes and DNA from its merged rows. These V and J calls derive from TCRdb rather than the authors' analysis. In this sample the table shows under 55,000 distinct CDR3 sequences, 9.9% of which occur a single time. The biggest ten clones account for roughly 17% of the sample.

From cysteine to phenylalanine, the CDR3 is 16 amino acids long. The DNA shown is the 48-base CDR3, in frame from base 1. As encoded in the germline V gene, CDR1 is MDHEN while CDR2 is SYDVKM. The junction shows trimming of 5 bases on V and 0 bases on J, and the gene matches do not reach 8 bases of it. The sequencing here drew on whole blood, taken in connection with sensitization to the hapten diphenylcyclopropenone (DPC). The chain is assembled from TRBV28 and TRBJ2-7; TRBD2 matches 9 bases in the middle. The receptor's source is a woman aged 40 to 50 with alopecia areata. Some clones in this sample may be carry-over from other donors' samples. The nucleotide sequence is TGTGCCAGCAGTACCGCGGGACTAGCCCTCTCCTACGAGCAGTACTTC. The resulting protein is CASSTAGLALSYEQYF.